These 5 T cell receptor beta chains were all obtained from the same sample, sequenced in a study of blood T cell repertoires in COVID-19. Sequenced by immunoSEQ multiplex PCR; TCRdb stores in-frame clones only, minus some. Of under 300,000 clones listed, about four fifths are singletons. The specimen sequenced was PBMCs or T cells enriched from blood (not recorded which). The receptor source for this set is a middle-aged man who had recovered from COVID-19.

The chain combines TRBV7-2 with TRBJ1-5; D might be TRBD1 (6 bases). Germline V gives CDR1 SGHTA, CDR2 FQGNSA. The ends were cut back, 1 base at V and 5 bases at J, with 12 bases in the middle. This CDR3 contains 15 residues. CDR3 bases: TGTGCCAGCAGCTTAGGTACAGGGCAGTATCAGCCCCAGCATTTT. Translated, it gives CASSLGTGQYQPQHF.

This sequence joins TRBV24-1 and TRBJ2-3; 8 nucleotides align to TRBD2. This CDR3 spans 15 amino acids. Trimming cost V 9 bases and J 5 bases; bases outside gene matches: 12. Germline V gene sequence: CDR1 KGHDR, CDR2 SFDVKD. CDR3 nucleotide sequence: TGTGCCACCGGGGCGGCGGGAGGCGTCGGAGATACGCAGTATTTT. It is translated as CATGAAGGVGDTQYF.

The J gene is TRBJ2-3, the V gene TRBV13, with 7 bases fitting TRBD2. This CDR3 comprises 14 residues. The V and J ends lost 5 bases and 3 bases, in that order; junction bases with no gene match: 5. Looked up from germline, CDR1 is PRHDT and CDR2 is FYEKMQ (reference sequence). In nucleotides, the CDR3 is TGTGCCAGCAGCCTGACTAGCTCAACAGATACGCAGTATTTT. Protein sequence: CASSLTSSTDTQYF.

The V call is TRBV19, the J call TRBJ1-4; 9 nucleotides agree with TRBD1. Germline V gene lookup returns CDR1 LNHDA and CDR2 SQIVND (reference sequence). The CDR3 contains 18 residues. Germline trimming cut 10 bases from V and 1 base from J; bases unmatched to any gene: 16. CDR3 amino acids: CATMPGQGNVVTNEKLFF. The CDR3 coding sequence is TGTGCCACCATGCCGGGACAGGGTAACGTGGTAACTAATGAAAAACTGTTTTTT.

The chain uses TRBV5-1 and TRBJ2-4; TRBD2 matches 12 bases. J gave up 7 bases and V 2 bases, and 7 bases lay outside the gene matches. The CDR3 has 16 residues. Germline V lookup: CDR1 SGHRS, CDR2 YFSETQ. This chain's CDR3 is CASSFETSGGGNIQYF. In nucleotides, the CDR3 is TGCGCCAGCAGCTTTGAGACTAGCGGGGGCGGGAACATTCAGTACTTC.